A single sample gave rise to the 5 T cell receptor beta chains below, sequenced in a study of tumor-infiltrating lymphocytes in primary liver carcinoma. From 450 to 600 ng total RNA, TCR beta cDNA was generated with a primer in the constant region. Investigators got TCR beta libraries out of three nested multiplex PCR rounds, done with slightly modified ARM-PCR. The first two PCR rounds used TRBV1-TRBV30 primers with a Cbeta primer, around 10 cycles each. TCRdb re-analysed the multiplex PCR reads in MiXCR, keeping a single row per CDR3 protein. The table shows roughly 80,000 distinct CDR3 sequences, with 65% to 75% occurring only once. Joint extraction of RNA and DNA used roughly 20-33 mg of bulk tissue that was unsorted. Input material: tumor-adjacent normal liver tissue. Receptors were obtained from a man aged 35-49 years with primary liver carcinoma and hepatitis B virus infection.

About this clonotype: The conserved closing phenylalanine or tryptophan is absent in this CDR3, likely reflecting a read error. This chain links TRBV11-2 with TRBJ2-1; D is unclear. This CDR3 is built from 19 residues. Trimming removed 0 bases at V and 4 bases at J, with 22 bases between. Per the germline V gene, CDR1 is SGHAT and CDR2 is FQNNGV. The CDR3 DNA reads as TGTGCCAGCAGCTTAGATGGGCGATTCAACGAGACCCTTTACAATGAGCAGTTCCTC. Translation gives CASSLDGRFNETLYNEQFL.

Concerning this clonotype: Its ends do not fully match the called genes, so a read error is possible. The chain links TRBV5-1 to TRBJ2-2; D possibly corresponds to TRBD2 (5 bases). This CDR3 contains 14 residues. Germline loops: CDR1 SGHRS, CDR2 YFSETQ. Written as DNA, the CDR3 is TGCGCCAGCAGCTTGGAAAGGATCCCCGGGGAGCAGTTTTTT. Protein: CASSLERIPGEQFF.

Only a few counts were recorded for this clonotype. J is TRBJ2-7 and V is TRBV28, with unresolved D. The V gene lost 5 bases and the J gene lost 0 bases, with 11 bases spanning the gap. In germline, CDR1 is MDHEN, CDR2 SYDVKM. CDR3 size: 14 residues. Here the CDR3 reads CASSGYSFSYEQYF. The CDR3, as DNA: TGTGCCAGCAGTGGATACAGCTTCTCCTACGAGCAGTACTTC.

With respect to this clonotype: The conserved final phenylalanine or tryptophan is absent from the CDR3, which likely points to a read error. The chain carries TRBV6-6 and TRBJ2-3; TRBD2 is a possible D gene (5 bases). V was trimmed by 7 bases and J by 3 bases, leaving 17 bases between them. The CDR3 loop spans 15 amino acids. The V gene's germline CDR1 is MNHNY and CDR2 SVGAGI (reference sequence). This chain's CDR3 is CASTLQWRGTDTQYS. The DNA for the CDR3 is TGTGCCAGCACTTTACAGTGGAGAGGGACAGATACGCAGTATTCT.

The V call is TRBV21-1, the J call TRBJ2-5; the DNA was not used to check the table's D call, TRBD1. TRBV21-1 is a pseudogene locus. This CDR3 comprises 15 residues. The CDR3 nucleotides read TGTGCCAACAGCCAAGAGGAGAAATGGGGGGAGACCCAGTACTTC. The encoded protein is CANSQEEKWGETQYF.